This T cell receptor (beta chain) was captured in a study of shared clonotypes between healthy human individuals. The CDR3 is 20 residues long. Germline V gene data show CDR1 as MDHEN and CDR2 as SYDVKM. The V and J ends lost 7 bases and 1 base, in that order; junction bases with no gene match: 15. Remarks on this clone: Antigen unknown.

The authors divided CD4+ cells into CD45RA+ naive and CD45RA-negative memory subsets. Study-level findings and limits: On the whole, naive subsets had larger estimated richness than memory subsets had.

Original methodology: Owing to the provision of junction-only sequences devoid of quality scores by immunoSEQ, filtering differed. The repertoire was sequenced with immunoSEQ multiplex PCR; TCRdb's copy has only in-frame clones and lacks some. The V and J calls and the clone size are those of that table, but D and trimming were determined from the DNA. The sample consists of some 1.5 million clones, 95% to 99% of them appearing once. The sequence came from a man aged 25 to 45 in good health. Input material: naive CD4+ T cells sorted from blood. As to subset: CD45RA+ positively selected. The V gene is TRBV28, the J gene TRBJ2-1; 14 bases fit TRBD2. The CDR3 DNA reads TGTGCCAGCAACAACATACCCGGGACTAGCGGGAGTTGGTCCTACAATGAGCAGTTCTTC. Its translation is CASNNIPGTSGSWSYNEQFF.